Shown below are 25 T cell receptor beta chains from a single sample sequenced in a study of blood T cell repertoires in COVID-19. Clones were sequenced by immunoSEQ multiplex PCR, and TCRdb holds only the in-frame ones, with some missing. The profile shows about 94,000 clones, approximately 80% of them singletons. Material for sequencing was peripheral blood. These receptors came from a human donor in a cohort sampled during active COVID-19.

The rearrangement uses TRBV29-1 and TRBJ2-5, with D tentatively TRBD2 (6 bases). V dropped 0 bases and J dropped 1 base, with 21 bases sitting between them. The germline CDR1 and CDR2 sequences are SQVTM and ANQGSEA. The CDR3 is 18 residues long. CDR3 amino acids: CSVEDLRVAEGRQETQYF. DNA for the CDR3: TGCAGCGTTGAAGATCTCCGAGTAGCGGAAGGTCGCCAAGAGACCCAGTACTTC.

The rearrangement uses TRBV25-1 and TRBJ1-2; 9 bases line up with TRBD1. Germline V gene sequence: CDR1 MGHDK, CDR2 SYGVNS. This CDR3 has 15 residues. After removal of 6 bases from V and 8 bases from J, the junction contained 13 bases not matched to a gene. The CDR3 sequence is CASSPSTGTGLGYTF. The DNA for the CDR3 is TGTGCCAGCAGCCCCTCTACCGGGACAGGGTTAGGCTACACCTTC.

The chain links TRBV27 to TRBJ2-1; D may be TRBD2 (6 bases). The CDR3 spans 19 residues. V was shortened by 3 bases and J by 2 bases, with 23 bases between the two germline ends. The germline gives CDR1 MNHEY, CDR2 SMNVEV (reference sequence). DNA for the CDR3: TGTGCCAGCAGTTTTTACCGGACTAACAGACTGAAAACCTACAATGAGCAGTTCTTC. It is translated as CASSFYRTNRLKTYNEQFF.

This rearrangement joins TRBV4-2 to TRBJ1-5, with 12 nucleotides matching TRBD1. V shed 4 bases, J shed 5 bases, and the junction held 3 bases outside the gene matches. Germline V gives CDR1 LGHNA, CDR2 YNFKEQ. The CDR3 has 15 residues. The CDR3 coding sequence is TGTGCCAGCAGCCGGGACAGGGGGCGAGATCAGCCCCAGCATTTT. As protein: CASSRDRGRDQPQHF.

V usage is TRBV28 and J usage is TRBJ1-2; a possible D gene is TRBD1 (5 bases). This CDR3 is built from 12 residues. V was clipped by 6 bases and J by 3 bases, with 8 bases between them. Germline loops: CDR1 MDHEN, CDR2 SYDVKM. The CDR3: CASSETDYGYTF. The CDR3 region has the DNA TGTGCCAGCAGCGAGACAGACTATGGCTACACCTTC.

The chain recombines TRBV5-1 with TRBJ2-7; the D is unclear. Trimming stripped 2 bases from V and 0 bases from J, with 9 bases between. This CDR3 is 14 amino acids long. CDR1 is SGHRS, CDR2 YFSETQ, per germline. The CDR3 here is CASSFRASSYEQYF. For the CDR3, the DNA is TGCGCCAGCAGCTTCAGAGCTAGCTCCTACGAGCAGTACTTC.

The chain uses TRBV29-1 and TRBJ1-4; tentative D call: TRBD1 (6 bases). The CDR3 covers 15 residues. V lost 2 bases and J lost 2, with 12 bases in between. From germline, CDR1 is SQVTM and CDR2 ANQGSEA. The CDR3 sequence is CSVEIGGATNEKLFF. CDR3 coding DNA: TGCAGCGTTGAAATAGGGGGGGCCACTAATGAAAAACTGTTTTTT.

This chain uses TRBV18 with TRBJ2-7, with D possibly being TRBD1 (5 bases). V dropped 3 bases and J dropped 2 bases, with 11 bases sitting between them. Germline lookup yields CDR1 KGHSH and CDR2 LQKENI. CDR3 length equals 14 residues. Here the CDR3 DNA reads TGTGCCAGCTCACCCCACCCGGACACCTACGAGCAGTACTTC. It codes for CASSPHPDTYEQYF.

V usage is TRBV7-2 and J usage is TRBJ1-1; TRBD1 matches at 7 bases. The ends lost 4 bases at V and 2 bases at J; junction bases unmatched: 7. The germline V gene has CDR1 SGHTA and CDR2 FQGNSA. This CDR3 has 15 amino acids. CDR3: CASSYRQGGNTEAFF. The DNA of the CDR3 is TGTGCCAGCAGCTACCGACAGGGCGGAAACACTGAAGCTTTCTTT.

This clone is a singleton in its sample. V and J are TRBV19 and TRBJ1-1; the D gene is possibly TRBD1 (5 bases). The CDR3 has 16 amino acids. Trimming cost V 2 bases and J 0 bases, with 13 bases left between them. CDR1 is LNHDA and CDR2 is SQIVND in the germline V gene (reference sequence). The CDR3 bases are TGTGCCAGTAGTATATCCTCGACAGTTATGAACACTGAAGCTTTCTTT. This encodes CASSISSTVMNTEAFF.

The chain combines TRBV5-1 with TRBJ2-7; D might be TRBD2 (5 bases). The CDR3 spans 15 residues. The germline V gene has CDR1 SGHRS and CDR2 YFSETQ. Deletions cut 0 bases from V and 4 bases from J, with 14 bases between. Here the CDR3 reads CASSLAEVVGYEQYF. As DNA, the CDR3 is TGCGCCAGCAGCTTGGCGGAGGTTGTCGGTTACGAGCAGTACTTC.

CDR3 region: CASSYRTSGPYEQYF. The CDR3 nucleotides read TGTGCCAGCAGCTATAGGACTAGCGGTCCCTACGAGCAGTACTTC. This chain uses TRBV27 with TRBJ2-7, with 10 bases aligning to TRBD2. CDR1 and CDR2 from the germline V gene are MNHEY and SMNVEV (reference sequence). The CDR3 loop spans 15 amino acids. V was pared by 6 bases and J by 2 bases, with 7 bases of the junction left unmatched.

V and J are TRBV10-3 and TRBJ2-1; 9 nucleotides match TRBD2. The CDR3 is 14 amino acids. Germline trimming cut 10 bases from V and 7 bases from J; bases unmatched to any gene: 11. CDR1 and CDR2 (germline): ENHRY, SYGVKD. DNA of the CDR3: TGTGCCACCATTGGTGGTAGCGGGAGAAATGAGCAGTTCTTC. Residues: CATIGGSGRNEQFF.

The rearrangement joins TRBV29-1 to TRBJ1-1; TRBD1 aligns across 7 bases. CDR3 size: 12 residues. Germline V gene lookup returns CDR1 SQVTM and CDR2 ANQGSEA. The V gene end was trimmed by 7 bases and the J gene end by 2 bases; junction bases not matched to a gene: 4. CDR3 in amino acids: CSGQGGNTEAFF. The CDR3 nucleotides read TGCAGCGGACAGGGAGGTAACACTGAAGCTTTCTTT.

This clone was found once. V usage is TRBV12-3 or TRBV12-4 and J usage is TRBJ2-7; 7 bases fit TRBD1. The length of the CDR3 is 13 residues. Losses at the gene ends were 6 bases for V and 7 bases for J; bases not matched to a gene: 9. The DNA for the CDR3 is TGTGCCAGCAGAACGACAGGGTTACGAGAGCAGTACTTC. Protein product: CASRTTGLREQYF.

The chain joins TRBV7-2 to TRBJ1-2, with 10 positions matching TRBD1. Trimming took 4 bases from V and 6 from J; bases not matched to a gene: 8. From germline, CDR1 is SGHTA and CDR2 FQGNSA. This CDR3 region has 15 residues. Here the CDR3 DNA reads TGTGCCAGCAGCTCTCGGACAGGGGGTCCGGATGGCTACACCTTC. This gives the protein CASSSRTGGPDGYTF. Full variable domain (outside the CDR3, taken from reference TRBV7-2 and TRBJ1-2): GAGVSQSPSNKVTEKGKDVELRCDPISGHTALYWYRQSLGQGLEFLIYFQGNSAPDKSGLPSDRFSAERTGGSVSTLTIQRTQQEDSAVYLCASSSRTGGPDGYTFGSGTRLTVV.

The V gene is TRBV5-5, the J gene TRBJ2-6, with 11 bases matching TRBD2. This CDR3 has 19 residues. The V gene's germline CDR1 is SGHKS and CDR2 YYEKEE (reference sequence). The trim removed 4 bases at V and 3 bases at J, leaving 12 bases unmatched. CDR3 sequence (DNA): TGTGCCAGCAGCGCCGTAGGGATAGCGGGAGGGGATGGGGCCAACGTCCTGACTTTC. The encoded protein is CASSAVGIAGGDGANVLTF.

This rearrangement joins TRBV5-1 to TRBJ1-5; TRBD1 matches 9 bases. With V trimmed by 3 bases and J by 9 bases, 7 bases remained unmatched. Germline assignment: CDR1 SGHRS and CDR2 YFSETQ. CDR3 length: 14 amino acids. CDR3 DNA sequence: TGCGCCAGCAGCTACGGACAGGGGAGCGGGCCCCAGCATTTT. It translates to CASSYGQGSGPQHF.

V and J are TRBV3-1 (or the pseudogene TRBV3-2) and TRBJ2-7; the D gene is possibly TRBD2 (5 bases). CDR3 length equals 15 residues. Germline values: CDR1 LGHDT, CDR2 YNNKEL (reference sequence). Between the trimmed V and J ends, which lost 4 bases and 2 bases, there was a span of 15 bases. CDR3 DNA: TGTGCCAGCAGCCCCGAGGCGGGCCCCACCTACGAGCAGTACTTC. Protein: CASSPEAGPTYEQYF.

This chain links TRBV3-1 (or the pseudogene TRBV3-2) with TRBJ1-2; 8 bases map to TRBD1. Losses at the gene ends were 6 bases for V and 3 bases for J; bases not matched to a gene: 12. Germline V gene lookup returns CDR1 LGHDT and CDR2 YNNKEL (reference sequence). The length of the CDR3 is 16 residues. The CDR3 loop is CASSHTDRGPHYGYTF. CDR3 sequence (DNA): TGTGCCAGCAGTCATACAGACAGGGGTCCCCACTATGGCTACACCTTC.

This sequence joins TRBV19 and TRBJ1-3, with D possibly being TRBD1 (6 bases). The V gene lost 9 bases and the J gene lost 2 bases, with 14 bases spanning the gap. CDR3 length: 14 amino acids. Germline V gene sequence: CDR1 LNHDA, CDR2 SQIVND (reference sequence). The CDR3 DNA is TGTGCCAGCACCCCAGACAGGACTGGAAACACCATATATTTT. It encodes CASTPDRTGNTIYF. Using reference TRBV19 and TRBJ1-3 for the parts outside the CDR3, the full variable domain is DGGITQSPKYLFRKEGQNVTLSCEQNLNHDAMYWYRQDPGQGLRLIYYSQIVNDFQKGDIAEGYSVSREKKESFPLTVTSAQKNPTAFYLCASTPDRTGNTIYFGEGSWLTVV.

V is TRBV3-1 (or the pseudogene TRBV3-2) and J is TRBJ2-7, with 8 positions matching TRBD2. Germline V CDR1 and CDR2: LGHDT, YNNKEL (reference sequence). This CDR3 contains 15 residues. Germline trimming cut 3 bases from V and 1 base from J; bases unmatched to any gene: 5. The CDR3 DNA reads TGTGCCAGCAGCCAGGTATTAGCGGGGTCCTACGAGCAGTACTTC. It codes for CASSQVLAGSYEQYF.

The gene calls are TRBV4-1 and TRBJ1-2; unclear D gene. V was trimmed by 1 base and J by 2 bases, leaving 20 bases between them. There are 18 residues in the CDR3. Germline V lookup: CDR1 MGHRA, CDR2 YSYEKL. DNA of the CDR3: TGCGCCAGCAGCCAAGTGGCCCGCGGGAGGAAAGCCAACTATGGCTACACCTTC. This codes for CASSQVARGRKANYGYTF.

The chain recombines TRBV10-3 with TRBJ2-7, with D unresolved. There are 13 residues in the CDR3. V lost 6 bases and J 0 bases, leaving 9 bases between the germline ends. The germline CDR1 and CDR2 sequences are ENHRY and SYGVKD. CDR3 DNA: TGTGCCATCAGGGAGACCGGCTCCTACGAGCAGTACTTC. This codes for CAIRETGSYEQYF.

The V gene is TRBV2, the J gene TRBJ1-5, with D perhaps matching TRBD1 (5 bases). The CDR3 consists of 13 residues. V was cut by 6 bases and J by 3 bases, with 9 bases left in between. CDR1 and CDR2 (germline): SNHLY, FYNNEI. CDR3 DNA sequence: TGTGCCAGCAGGGGGGGGTACAATCAGCCCCAGCATTTT. This codes for CASRGGYNQPQHF.